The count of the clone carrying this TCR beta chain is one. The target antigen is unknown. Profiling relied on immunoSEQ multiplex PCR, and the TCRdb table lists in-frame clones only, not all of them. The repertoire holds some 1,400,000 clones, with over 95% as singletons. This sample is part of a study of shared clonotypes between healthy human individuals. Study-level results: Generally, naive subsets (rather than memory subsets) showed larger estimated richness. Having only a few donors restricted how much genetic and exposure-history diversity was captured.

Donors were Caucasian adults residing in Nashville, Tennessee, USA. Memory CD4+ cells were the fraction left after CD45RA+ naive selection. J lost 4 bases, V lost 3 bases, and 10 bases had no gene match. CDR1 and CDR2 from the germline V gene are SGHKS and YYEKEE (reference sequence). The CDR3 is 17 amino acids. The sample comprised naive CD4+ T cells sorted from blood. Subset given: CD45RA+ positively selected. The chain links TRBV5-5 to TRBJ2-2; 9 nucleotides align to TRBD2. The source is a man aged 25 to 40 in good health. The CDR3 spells CASSWKSSGTVTGELFF. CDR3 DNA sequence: TGTGCCAGCAGCTGGAAGTCTAGCGGGACCGTCACCGGGGAGCTGTTTTTT. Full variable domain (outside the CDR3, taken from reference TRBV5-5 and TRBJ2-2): DAGVTQSPTHLIKTRGQQVTLRCSPISGHKSVSWYQQVLGQGPQFIFQYYEKEERGRGNFPDRFSARQFPNYSSELNVNALLLGDSALYLCASSWKSSGTVTGELFFGEGSRLTVL.